This T cell receptor beta chain was captured by sequencing in a study of blood T cell repertoires in COVID-19. Across the study: Acute-phase and convalescent COVID-19 samples originated in the United States, Italy and Spain. Sources were T cells, B-cell-depleted T cells, or PBMCs; the material itself was cDNA or gDNA.

V shed 7 bases, J shed 6 bases, and the junction held 11 bases outside the gene matches. The germline V gene has CDR1 MNHEY and CDR2 SMNVEV (reference sequence). The CDR3 is made up of 16 amino acids. Original analysis: Counts of nucleated cells, estimated from reference gene primer amplification, were obtained. Produced via immunoSEQ multiplex PCR; TCRdb's table is partial and in-frame only. That table furnishes V, J and clone size, whereas the DNA furnished D and trimming. Here the sample spans 55,000 to 80,000 clones, 65% to 80% being singletons. The rearrangement links TRBV27 to TRBJ2-1, with TRBD1 identical over 11 bases. The sample consisted of peripheral blood. This TCR was recovered from an elderly woman with active or convalescent COVID-19. The CDR3 sequence is CASTLLPGTGGNEQFF. DNA of the CDR3: TGTGCCAGCACCCTCCTGCCCGGGACAGGGGGCAATGAGCAGTTCTTC.